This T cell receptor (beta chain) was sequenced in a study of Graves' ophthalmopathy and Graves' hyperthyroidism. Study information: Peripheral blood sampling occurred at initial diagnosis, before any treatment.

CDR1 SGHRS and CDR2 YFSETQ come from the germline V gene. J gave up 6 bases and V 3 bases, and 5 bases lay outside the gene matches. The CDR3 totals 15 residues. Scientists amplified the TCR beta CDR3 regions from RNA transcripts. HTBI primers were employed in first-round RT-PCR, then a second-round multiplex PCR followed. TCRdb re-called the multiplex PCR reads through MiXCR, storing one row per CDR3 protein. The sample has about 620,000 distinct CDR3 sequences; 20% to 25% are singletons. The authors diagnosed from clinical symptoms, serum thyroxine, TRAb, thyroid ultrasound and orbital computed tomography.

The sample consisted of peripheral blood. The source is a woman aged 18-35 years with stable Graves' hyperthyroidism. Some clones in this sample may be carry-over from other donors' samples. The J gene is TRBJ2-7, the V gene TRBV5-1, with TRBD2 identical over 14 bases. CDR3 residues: CASSWGTSGRAEQYF. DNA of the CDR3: TGCGCCAGCAGCTGGGGGACTAGCGGGAGAGCCGAGCAGTACTTC.